Each of the 15 T cell receptor beta chains below was sequenced from the same sample in a study of CD8 T cells in Susac syndrome. cDNA came from roughly 0.53 to 1 ug RNA primed by random hexamers. TCRdb itself ran the immunoSEQ multiplex PCR reads through MiXCR, one entry per CDR3 protein. Seen here are under 200,000 distinct CDR3 sequences, around 96% observed once, and the top ten hold 0.15% to 0.2%. The sequencing sample was made of CD8+ T cells from PBMCs. The receptors come from a human donor with multiple sclerosis.

The V gene is TRBV9, the J gene TRBJ2-7, with 9 bases fitting TRBD2. CDR3 size: 14 residues. Trimming removed 2 bases from V and 6 bases from J; junction bases left unmatched: 6. Looked up from germline, CDR1 is SGDLS and CDR2 is YYNGEE. The CDR3 reads CASSVSLAGSEQYF. The CDR3 nucleotides are TGTGCCAGCAGCGTGAGTCTAGCGGGAAGCGAGCAGTACTTC.

This chain joins TRBV7-9 and TRBJ1-2; a possible D gene is TRBD1 (5 bases). This CDR3 has 13 amino acids. CDR1 and CDR2 from the germline V gene are SEHNR and FQNEAQ (reference sequence). The V end lost 3 bases, the J end lost 6 bases, and 11 bases lay between the germline ends. CDR3 loop: CASSFGGEDGYTF. The CDR3 region has the DNA TGTGCCAGCAGCTTCGGAGGGGAGGATGGCTACACCTTC.

The V call is TRBV29-1, the J call TRBJ1-4; D unclear. V was trimmed by 4 bases and J by 0 bases, leaving 6 bases between them. Germline-derived CDR1 and CDR2 are SQVTM and ANQGSEA. This CDR3 comprises 13 residues. DNA of the CDR3: TGCAGCGTTGTCGGAACAACTAATGAAAAACTGTTTTTT. This sequence encodes CSVVGTTNEKLFF. The full variable domain, completed using reference TRBV29-1 and TRBJ1-4, is SAVISQKPSRDICQRGTSLTIQCQVDSQVTMMFWYRQQPGQSLTLIATANQGSEATYESGFVIDKFPISRPNLTFSTLTVSNMSPEDSSIYLCSVVGTTNEKLFFGSGTQLSVL.

The chain has TRBV3-1 and TRBJ1-3; no reliable D call. The germline V gene has CDR1 LGHDT and CDR2 YNNKEL (reference sequence). V lost 0 bases and J 0 bases, leaving 9 bases between the germline ends. CDR3 length: 16 amino acids. The CDR3 region has the DNA TGTGCCAGCAGCCAAGATCGTGGATCCTCTGGAAACACCATATATTTT. It yields the protein CASSQDRGSSGNTIYF.

The chain employs TRBV5-1 and TRBJ2-7; 7 positions match TRBD1. V lost 5 bases, J lost 6 bases, and 5 bases stayed unmatched. This CDR3 contains 12 residues. The germline CDR1 and CDR2 sequences are SGHRS and YFSETQ. CDR3 in amino acids: CASRETGFEQYF. The DNA of the CDR3 is TGCGCCAGCAGGGAGACAGGGTTCGAGCAGTACTTC. Full variable domain (rest looked up from reference TRBV5-1 and TRBJ2-7): KAGVTQTPRYLIKTRGQQVTLSCSPISGHRSVSWYQQTPGQGLQFLFEYFSETQRNKGNFPGRFSGRQFSNSRSEMNVSTLELGDSALYLCASRETGFEQYFGPGTRLTVT.

This clonotype was observed a single time. The chain couples TRBV2 to TRBJ1-2; TRBD1 is a possible D gene (5 bases). Germline V CDR1 and CDR2: SNHLY, FYNNEI. V was pared by 8 bases and J by 4 bases, with 14 bases between. The CDR3 is 13 residues long. The CDR3 bases are TGTGCCAGCGGTTCCGGGACGGGCTATGGCTACACCTTC. Translation: CASGSGTGYGYTF.

This clonotype was recorded a few times. This chain links TRBV29-1 with TRBJ1-1, with TRBD1 as a possible D gene (5 bases). The CDR3 runs to 12 residues. Germline CDR1 SQVTM, CDR2 ANQGSEA. V shed 4 bases and J shed 1 base, with 7 bases lying between them. The CDR3 DNA reads TGCAGCGTTGTTAGGGGGAACACTGAAGCTTTCTTT. Its translation: CSVVRGNTEAFF.

This rearrangement joins TRBV15 to TRBJ1-5; 7 bases line up with TRBD1. The CDR3 length is 15 residues. Germline V gene sequence: CDR1 LNHNV, CDR2 YYDKDF (reference sequence). V shed 0 bases and J 6 bases; nucleotides not matched to a gene: 5. In DNA, the CDR3 is TGTGCCACCAGCAGAGAGACAGGGCTTGGTCAGCCCCAGCATTTT. It is translated as CATSRETGLGQPQHF. The complete variable domain, with remaining parts taken from reference TRBV15 and TRBJ1-5, reads DAMVIQNPRYQVTQFGKPVTLSCSQTLNHNVMYWYQQKSSQAPKLLFHYYDKDFNNEADTPDNFQSRRPNTSFCFLDIRSPGLGDTAMYLCATSRETGLGQPQHFGDGTRLSIL.

This sequence joins TRBV3-1 and TRBJ2-5; no clear D gene. Germline V CDR1 and CDR2: LGHDT, YNNKEL (reference sequence). V shed 3 bases and J shed 1 base, with 12 bases lying between them. The CDR3 is made up of 15 amino acids. CDR3 residues: CASSHLSQFQETQYF. The DNA for the CDR3 is TGTGCCAGCAGCCACCTCTCACAGTTCCAAGAGACCCAGTACTTC.

This chain joins TRBV4-1 and TRBJ1-1; D might be TRBD1 (5 bases). The CDR3 runs to 13 residues. Trimming took off 1 base at V and 7 bases at J, with 10 bases between the two ends. Germline CDR1 reads MGHRA; CDR2 reads YSYEKL. CDR3 residues: CASSQVGQGEAFF. The DNA of the CDR3 is TGCGCCAGCAGCCAAGTGGGTCAGGGTGAAGCTTTCTTT.

The rearrangement uses TRBV2 and TRBJ2-5; a possible D gene is TRBD2 (5 bases). Trimming stripped 6 bases from V and 5 bases from J, with 19 bases between. Germline CDR1 and CDR2: SNHLY and FYNNEI. The CDR3 has 15 residues. For the CDR3, the DNA is TGTGCCAGCAGGCCCAGTCCGAGGGTTGGGGAGACCCAGTACTTC. Amino acid sequence: CASRPSPRVGETQYF.

This CDR3 is CASSTTGGPYEQYF. In DNA form, the CDR3 reads TGTGCCAGCTCAACGACAGGGGGCCCCTACGAGCAGTACTTC. The chain combines TRBV18 with TRBJ2-7, with 10 bases fitting TRBD1. The CDR3 runs 14 residues. Trimming at V came to 5 bases and at J to 2 bases, leaving 3 bases not matched to a gene. In germline, CDR1 is KGHSH, CDR2 LQKENI.

This chain uses TRBV7-9 with TRBJ1-2; D not resolved. Germline V gene lookup returns CDR1 SEHNR and CDR2 FQNEAQ (reference sequence). The V end lost 4 bases, the J end lost 8 bases, and 14 bases lay between the germline ends. The CDR3 runs to 13 residues. The CDR3 loop reads CASSSPDKDGYTF. DNA for the CDR3: TGTGCCAGCAGCTCACCTGACAAGGACGGCTACACCTTC. Supplemented by reference TRBV7-9 and TRBJ1-2, the full variable domain reads DTGVSQNPRHKITKRGQNVTFRCDPISEHNRLYWYRQTLGQGPEFLTYFQNEAQLEKSRLLSDRFSAERPKGSFSTLEIQRTEQGDSAMYLCASSSPDKDGYTFGSGTRLTVV.

The chain has TRBV29-1 and TRBJ2-5; 10 bases align to TRBD2. Per germline, CDR1 SQVTM and CDR2 ANQGSEA. The ends lost 1 base at V and 2 bases at J; junction bases unmatched: 1. The CDR3 is 14 residues long. Here the CDR3 DNA reads TGCAGCGTTGAAGGACTAGCGGGTCAAGAGACCCAGTACTTC. It yields the protein CSVEGLAGQETQYF.

The chain couples TRBV6-5 to TRBJ1-5; D is possibly TRBD1 (6 bases). This CDR3 has 14 residues. Germline CDR1 MNHEY, CDR2 SVGAGI. Trimming stripped 8 bases from V and 7 bases from J, with 18 bases between. Here the CDR3 DNA reads TGTGCCAGCGCCGACCACAGGGTTGGGCAGCCCCAGCATTTT. Encoded protein: CASADHRVGQPQHF.